This T cell receptor beta chain was identified in a study of T cells in Graves' hyperthyroidism and ophthalmopathy (dated by TCRdb to the late 2010s). With respect to the entire study: Peripheral blood samples were taken at initial diagnosis, before any treatment was given. In addition, the study compared T-cell repertoires in thyroid tissue and in blood from about 6 Graves' hyperthyroidism patients. The approximately 100 discovery patients were divided at random into training and test sets in a 7:3 ratio. To identify TCR V-J signatures that set the groups apart, the researchers used a discovery cohort of 100 patients, made up of around 42 with Graves' ophthalmopathy and around 58 with stable Graves' hyperthyroidism. After blood sampling, hyperthyroidism patients were treated with methimazole at a starting dose of 30 mg daily, and ophthalmopathy patients were treated with high-dose intravenous methylprednisolone. Prospective prediction of ophthalmopathy was tested in an independent validation cohort consisting of some 19 hyperthyroidism patients and more than 15 patients who later progressed to ophthalmopathy. TCR Vbeta CDR3 sequencing of 135 peripheral blood samples (43 ophthalmopathy, about 74 hyperthyroidism and roughly 17 progressor patients) is reported in the paper.

Broader findings and caveats from the paper: In validation, the model predicted progression to ophthalmopathy a median of roughly six months before onset, with around 70% sensitivity and roughly 73% specificity. A 13 V-J signature model separated ophthalmopathy from stable hyperthyroidism, with roughly 88% sensitivity and about 81% specificity in cross-validation and 80%/75% in testing. Most expanded thyroid clonotypes (frequency above 0.001) were also detected in blood, suggesting blood repertoires may reflect thyroid immune responses. Sample size was not statistically predetermined, and blinding of investigators to group allocation was not performed.

Stable Graves' hyperthyroidism was defined as no progression to ophthalmopathy during 18 months of follow-up. Hyperthyroidism patients were newly diagnosed, with disease duration under 2 months, and aged 18 to 65 years. The study excluded patients with uncontrolled infections, other autoimmune diseases, pregnancy or lactation. Diagnoses were based on clinical symptoms, serum thyroxine and TRAb, thyroid ultrasound and orbital computed tomography. Ficoll-Paque density gradient centrifugation was used to isolate PBMCs from 8 to 10 ml of fresh peripheral blood. Trizol reagent was used to extract total RNA, and RNA quality was then checked on an Agilent 2100 Bioanalyzer. The TCR beta CDR3 regions were amplified from RNA transcripts. The first round of RT-PCR for the TCR CDR3 was performed with the HTBI primer set and the Qiagen OneStep RT-PCR kit. A second multiplex PCR round built the libraries, followed by size selection and purification. Sequencing of the libraries was done on an Illumina HiSeq2000 using paired-end 100 bp reads. The original methods were these. SOAPnuke was used to process the raw data, removing reads that contained adapters or uncalled bases, had a mean Phred below 15, or lacked an exact match to the constant primer or identifier. COPE v1.2.5 was used to merge the high-quality paired reads, and each unique nucleotide sequence was defined as a clonotype. MiTCR v1.1 was used to align the clonotypes against IMGT TRBV, TRBD and TRBJ reference segments. Only V-J combinations with frequency above 0.0001, covering approximately 99% of repertoires, were analysed. The TCS score was defined as F50 (clonal expansion) divided by E x V (chaos), with BLOSUM62-based TCRdist calculated between CDR3 peptides within each V-J. Welch's t-statistics and random forest reduced around 510 V-J features to roughly 13, which were used in a naive Bayes classifier (R e1071). The similarity between thyroid and blood repertoires was quantified using the Morisita-Horn index. Using fastp at Q25 and MiXCR, TCRdb reprocessed the public reads and kept productive beta chains. Every distinct CDR3 protein forms one entry, paired with its most common genes and DNA. V and J calls and clone size were set by TCRdb, not the authors. The sample includes 700,000 to 850,000 distinct CDR3 sequences, with 35% observed a single time. The ten most abundant clones make up around 30% of the sample.

In regard to this clonotype: Its antigen is currently not known. No quality values exist for individual bases; no much larger clone is one base distant.

The specimen sequenced was blood. The receptor's source is a woman in her 40s with Graves' hyperthyroidism.

This receptor carries the CDR3 CATPTDSQGQGGEKLFF. The bases read TGTGCCACCCCTACGGACAGCCAGGGACAGGGTGGAGAAAAACTGTTTTTT. In this chain, TRBV24-1 is recombined with TRBJ1-4; 9 bases in between match TRBD1. The CDR1 and CDR2 encoded by the germline V gene are KGHDR and SFDVKD. Clipping removes 9 bases from V and 8 bases from J, with 18 as the unmatched junction base count. The CDR3 goes from the cysteine to the phenylalanine over 17 residues. The entry retains the CDR3 DNA only, 51 bases that are in frame from base 1.